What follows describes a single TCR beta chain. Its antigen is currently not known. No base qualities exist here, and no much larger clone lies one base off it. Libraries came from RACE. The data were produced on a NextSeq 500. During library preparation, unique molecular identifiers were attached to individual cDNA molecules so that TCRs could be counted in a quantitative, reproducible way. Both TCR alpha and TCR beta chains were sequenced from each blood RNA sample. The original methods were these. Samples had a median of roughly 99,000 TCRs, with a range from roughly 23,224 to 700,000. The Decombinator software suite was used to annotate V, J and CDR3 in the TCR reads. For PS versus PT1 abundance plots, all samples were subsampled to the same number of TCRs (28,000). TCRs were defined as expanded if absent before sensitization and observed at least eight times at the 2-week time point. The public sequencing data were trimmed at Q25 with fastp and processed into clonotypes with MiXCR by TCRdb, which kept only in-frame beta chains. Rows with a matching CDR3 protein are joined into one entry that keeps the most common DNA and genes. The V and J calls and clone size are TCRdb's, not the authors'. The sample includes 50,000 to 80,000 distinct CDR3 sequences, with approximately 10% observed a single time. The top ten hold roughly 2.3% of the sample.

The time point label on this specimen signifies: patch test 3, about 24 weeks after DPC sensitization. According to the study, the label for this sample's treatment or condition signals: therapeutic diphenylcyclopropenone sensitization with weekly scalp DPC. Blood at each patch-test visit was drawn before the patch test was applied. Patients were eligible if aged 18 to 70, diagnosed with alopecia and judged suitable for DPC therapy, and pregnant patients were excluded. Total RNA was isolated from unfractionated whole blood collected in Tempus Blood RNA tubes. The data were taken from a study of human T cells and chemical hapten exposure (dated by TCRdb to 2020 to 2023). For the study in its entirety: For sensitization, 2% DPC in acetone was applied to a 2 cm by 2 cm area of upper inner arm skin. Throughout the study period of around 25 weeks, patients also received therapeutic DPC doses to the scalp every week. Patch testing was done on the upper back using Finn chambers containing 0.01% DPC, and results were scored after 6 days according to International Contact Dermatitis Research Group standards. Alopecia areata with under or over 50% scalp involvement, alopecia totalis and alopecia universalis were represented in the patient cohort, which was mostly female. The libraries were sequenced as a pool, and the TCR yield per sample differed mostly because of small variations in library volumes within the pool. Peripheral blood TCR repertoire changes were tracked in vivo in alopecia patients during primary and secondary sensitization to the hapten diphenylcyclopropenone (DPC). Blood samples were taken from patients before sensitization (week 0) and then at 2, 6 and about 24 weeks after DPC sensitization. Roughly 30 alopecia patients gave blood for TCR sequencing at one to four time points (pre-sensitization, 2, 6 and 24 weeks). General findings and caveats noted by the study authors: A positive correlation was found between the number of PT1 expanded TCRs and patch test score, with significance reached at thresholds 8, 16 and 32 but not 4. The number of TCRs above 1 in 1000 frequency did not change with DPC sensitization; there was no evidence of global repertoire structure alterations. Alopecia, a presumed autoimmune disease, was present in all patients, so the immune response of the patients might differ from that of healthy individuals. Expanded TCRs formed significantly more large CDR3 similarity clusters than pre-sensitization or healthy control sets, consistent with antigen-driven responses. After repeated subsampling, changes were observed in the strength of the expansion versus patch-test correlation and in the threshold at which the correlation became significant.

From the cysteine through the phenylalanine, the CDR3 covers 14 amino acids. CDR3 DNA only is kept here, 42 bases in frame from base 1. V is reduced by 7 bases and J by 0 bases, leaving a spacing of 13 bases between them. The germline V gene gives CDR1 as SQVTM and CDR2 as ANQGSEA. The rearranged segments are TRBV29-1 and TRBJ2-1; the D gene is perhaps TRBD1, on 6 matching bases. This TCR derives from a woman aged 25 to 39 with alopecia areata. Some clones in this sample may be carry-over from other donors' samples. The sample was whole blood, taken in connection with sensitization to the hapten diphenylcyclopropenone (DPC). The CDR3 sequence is CSGNRVDSYNEQFF. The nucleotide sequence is TGCAGCGGAAACAGGGTCGACTCCTACAATGAGCAGTTCTTC.